The 32 T cell receptor beta chains reported below all come from one sample, sequenced in a study of blood T cell repertoires in COVID-19. Method: immunoSEQ multiplex PCR; TCRdb's copy keeps in-frame clones and lacks some. The table lists fewer than 250,000 clones, around 81% of them singletons. Sequencing was performed on peripheral blood. These receptors originate from a man aged 55 to 70 with COVID-19, enrolled during active disease.

The chain couples TRBV19 to TRBJ1-5; D is ambiguous. Trimming pared 3 bases from V and 2 bases from J, leaving 11 bases between. Germline V gene sequence: CDR1 LNHDA, CDR2 SQIVND (reference sequence). The CDR3 runs 15 residues. The CDR3 loop reads CASSIRSGGNQPQHF. CDR3 in DNA: TGTGCCAGTAGTATCAGGTCAGGCGGCAATCAGCCCCAGCATTTT.

CDR3 bases: TGTGCCAGCTCACCAAACGGGGATAACTATGGCTACACCTTC. Translating gives CASSPNGDNYGYTF. V and J are TRBV18 and TRBJ1-2; D call uncertain. The CDR3 totals 14 residues. V lost 2 bases to trimming and J lost 1 base, with 8 bases between them. CDR1 KGHSH and CDR2 LQKENI come from the germline V gene. Full variable domain (outside the CDR3, taken from reference TRBV18 and TRBJ1-2): NAGVMQNPRHLVRRRGQEARLRCSPMKGHSHVYWYRQLPEEGLKFMVYLQKENIIDESGMPKERFSAEFPKEGPSILRIQQVVRGDSAAYFCASSPNGDNYGYTFGSGTRLTVV.

The gene calls are TRBV3-1 (or the pseudogene TRBV3-2) and TRBJ1-6, with 10 bases fitting TRBD1. Per the germline V gene, CDR1 is LGHDT and CDR2 is YNNKEL (reference sequence). The CDR3 covers 16 residues. Trimming cost V 5 bases and J 7 bases; bases outside gene matches: 8. CDR3 sequence: CASSFGTGANNSPLHF. The DNA of the CDR3 is TGTGCCAGCAGCTTCGGGACAGGGGCAAACAATTCACCCCTCCACTTT.

The chain is built from TRBV9 and TRBJ1-5; D might be TRBD1 (5 bases). This CDR3 comprises 15 residues. Trimming pared 4 bases from V and 1 base from J, leaving 12 bases between. Per the germline V gene, CDR1 is SGDLS and CDR2 is YYNGEE. This CDR3 is CASSSGHESNQPQHF. In nucleotides, the CDR3 is TGTGCCAGCAGCTCTGGACACGAAAGCAATCAGCCCCAGCATTTT.

Turning to this clone: The sample carries other DNA sequences with the same CDR3. The genes are TRBV7-3 and TRBJ2-1, with a tentative D call TRBD2 (5 bases). This CDR3 has 15 amino acids. Germline-derived CDR1 and CDR2 are SGHTA and FQGTGA. Trimming stripped 2 bases from V and 2 bases from J, with 10 bases between. CDR3 sequence reads: CASSLEREPYNEQFF. CDR3 nucleotides: TGTGCCAGCAGCTTAGAACGGGAACCCTACAATGAGCAGTTCTTC.

This chain connects TRBV27 to TRBJ1-6; weak D call: TRBD1 (5 bases). Germline CDR1 is MNHEY and CDR2 is SMNVEV (reference sequence). This CDR3 region has 15 residues. V lost 3 bases and J 5 bases, leaving 11 bases between the germline ends. In DNA form, the CDR3 reads TGTGCCAGCAGTTTCGGGGGACTTGATAATTCACCCCTCCACTTT. Amino acid sequence: CASSFGGLDNSPLHF.

This rearrangement joins TRBV6-6 to TRBJ1-2; TRBD1 agrees at 9 bases. The CDR3 has 16 amino acids. V was clipped by 5 bases and J by 5 bases; unmatched bases: 12. Per germline, CDR1 MNHNY and CDR2 SVGAGI (reference sequence). CDR3: CASSTNTGGIGYGYTF. In DNA, the CDR3 is TGTGCCAGCAGTACGAATACAGGGGGCATCGGGTATGGCTACACCTTC.

This sequence joins TRBV12-3 or TRBV12-4 and TRBJ1-1, with D hard to call. V lost 3 bases, J lost 11 bases, and 13 bases lay in between. The CDR3 has 12 amino acids. CDR3 DNA: TGTGCCAGCAGTTTCCGGGGTTATAGGGCTTTCTTT. As protein: CASSFRGYRAFF.

The gene calls are TRBV7-9 and TRBJ1-5; D possibly corresponds to TRBD1 (5 bases). The CDR3 is 16 amino acids. Trimming pared 4 bases from V and 0 bases from J, leaving 13 bases between. The germline V gene encodes CDR1 SEHNR and CDR2 FQNEAQ (reference sequence). The CDR3 spells CASSSDRQTSNQPQHF. The CDR3 coding sequence is TGTGCCAGCAGCTCAGACAGACAAACTAGCAATCAGCCCCAGCATTTT.

CDR3 amino acids: CASTEGNTGELFF. DNA of the CDR3: TGTGCCAGCACAGAGGGGAACACCGGGGAGCTGTTTTTT. The rearrangement uses TRBV7-2 and TRBJ2-2, with D possibly matching TRBD2 (5 bases). Germline CDR1 SGHTA, CDR2 FQGNSA. The V and J ends lost 7 bases and 1 base respectively, with 7 bases between them. This CDR3 has 13 amino acids.

Details on this clone: At one end, the junction sequence differs from germline, possibly due to a read error. The chain uses TRBV7-9 and TRBJ2-3; maybe TRBD2 (5 bases). This CDR3 is 14 amino acids long. Germline V gene sequence: CDR1 SEHNR, CDR2 FQNEAQ (reference sequence). The DNA for the CDR3 is TGTGTCAGCAGCTTACCCCGGGATGGAGATACGCAGTATTTT. It translates to CVSSLPRDGDTQYF.

This chain connects TRBV7-2 to TRBJ1-5; no clear D gene. CDR3 size: 15 residues. Trimming left V 1 base short and J 5 bases short, with 12 bases between. Germline V gives CDR1 SGHTA, CDR2 FQGNSA. CDR3 in DNA: TGTGCCAGCAGCTTAGAGATAGCGGGGTATCAGCCCCAGCATTTT. Translating gives CASSLEIAGYQPQHF.

The J gene is TRBJ2-2, the V gene TRBV9; tentative D call: TRBD2 (6 bases). The CDR3 sequence is 13 residues long. CDR1 is SGDLS, CDR2 YYNGEE, per germline. V was trimmed by 4 bases and J by 4 bases, leaving 8 bases between them. The CDR3 region is CASSPGGTGELFF. The CDR3 bases are TGTGCCAGCAGCCCCGGGGGCACCGGGGAGCTGTTTTTT.

The genes are TRBV5-4 and TRBJ2-5; D is possibly TRBD1 (6 bases). Germline CDR1 SGHNT, CDR2 YYREEE (reference sequence). V was shortened by 0 bases and J by 1 base, with 13 bases between the two germline ends. The CDR3 consists of 16 residues. The CDR3 reads CASSLGQEIFQETQYF. The CDR3 DNA reads as TGTGCCAGCAGCTTGGGACAGGAGATCTTCCAAGAGACCCAGTACTTC.

The V and J genes are TRBV6-2 or TRBV6-3 and TRBJ1-2, with 7 bases fitting TRBD1. Germline values: CDR1 MNHEY, CDR2 SVGEGT. Trimming removed 2 bases from V and 8 bases from J; junction bases left unmatched: 8. The CDR3 runs to 14 residues. The DNA for the CDR3 is TGTGCCAGCAGTTACGATCCGACAGGGAAGGGCTACACCTTC. This sequence encodes CASSYDPTGKGYTF.

This rearrangement joins TRBV27 to TRBJ2-5; TRBD2 matches 9 bases. Germline values: CDR1 MNHEY, CDR2 SMNVEV (reference sequence). This CDR3 is built from 14 residues. V lost 8 bases and J lost 5; bases outside the gene matches: 9. The DNA for the CDR3 is TGTGCCAGCTGGGGACTAGCCAAAGGGGAGACCCAGTACTTC. Protein sequence: CASWGLAKGETQYF.

The V and J genes are TRBV15 and TRBJ1-6; D is ambiguous. V dropped 1 base and J dropped 7 bases, with 14 bases sitting between them. This CDR3 has 16 amino acids. CDR1 is LNHNV, CDR2 YYDKDF, per germline (reference sequence). CDR3 bases: TGTGCCACCAGCAGAGTAGGAGGGCCGGGCAATTCACCCCTCCACTTT. It encodes CATSRVGGPGNSPLHF.

This clone showed up just once. The chain uses TRBV6-1 and TRBJ2-1, with D possibly matching TRBD1 (5 bases). CDR3 size: 15 residues. Between the trimmed V and J ends, which lost 1 base and 0 bases, there was a span of 7 bases. The V gene's germline CDR1 is MNHNS and CDR2 SASEGT. The CDR3 sequence: CASSEVTASYNEQFF. CDR3 sequence (DNA): TGTGCCAGCAGTGAAGTGACAGCCTCCTACAATGAGCAGTTCTTC.

This clone was observed a single time. The chain recombines TRBV11-2 with TRBJ1-2; D possibly corresponds to TRBD1 (6 bases). V was pared by 5 bases and J by 4 bases, with 11 bases between. Germline V lookup: CDR1 SGHAT, CDR2 FQNNGV. The CDR3 covers 13 residues. CDR3 sequence reads: CASSNRDTYGYTF. The CDR3 DNA sequence: TGTGCCAGCAGCAACCGGGACACCTATGGCTACACCTTC.

The chain employs TRBV27 and TRBJ1-6, with unresolved D. V gave up 2 bases and J gave up 10 bases, with 9 bases separating them. The CDR3 consists of 13 residues. In germline, CDR1 is MNHEY, CDR2 SMNVEV (reference sequence). This CDR3 is CASSLGLRSPLHF. CDR3 DNA sequence: TGTGCCAGCAGTTTAGGGCTGAGATCACCCCTCCACTTT.

The V gene is TRBV6-2 or TRBV6-3, the J gene TRBJ1-3, with a weak D call TRBD1 (6 bases). Germline V lookup: CDR1 MNHEY, CDR2 SVGEGT. V was cut by 4 bases and J by 0 bases, with 10 bases left in between. The CDR3 loop spans 15 amino acids. The CDR3 DNA reads TGTGCCAGCAGTTCCGACAGGACCTCTGGAAACACCATATATTTT. This sequence encodes CASSSDRTSGNTIYF.

The V call is TRBV18, the J call TRBJ2-2, with 8 bases aligning to TRBD1. Trimming at V came to 4 bases and at J to 3 bases, leaving 1 base not matched to a gene. The CDR3 length is 14 residues. The V gene's germline CDR1 is KGHSH and CDR2 LQKENI. The CDR3 DNA reads TGTGCCAGCTCACTGGACAGGGACACCGGGGAGCTGTTTTTT. Translating gives CASSLDRDTGELFF. Full variable domain (remainder filled in from reference TRBV18 and TRBJ2-2): NAGVMQNPRHLVRRRGQEARLRCSPMKGHSHVYWYRQLPEEGLKFMVYLQKENIIDESGMPKERFSAEFPKEGPSILRIQQVVRGDSAAYFCASSLDRDTGELFFGEGSRLTVL.

The genes are TRBV5-1 and TRBJ1-4; 7 nucleotides agree with TRBD1. CDR3 length: 17 residues. The V and J ends lost 2 bases and 8 bases, in that order; junction bases with no gene match: 15. Germline CDR1 reads SGHRS; CDR2 reads YFSETQ. The DNA of the CDR3 is TGCGCCAGCAGCTTTCAATCTGGGACAGAAAAACGAGAAAAACTGTTTTTT. Translated, it gives CASSFQSGTEKREKLFF. Drawing the rest from reference TRBV5-1 and TRBJ1-4, the complete variable domain is KAGVTQTPRYLIKTRGQQVTLSCSPISGHRSVSWYQQTPGQGLQFLFEYFSETQRNKGNFPGRFSGRQFSNSRSEMNVSTLELGDSALYLCASSFQSGTEKREKLFFGSGTQLSVL.

V and J are TRBV5-1 and TRBJ2-7, with TRBD2 matching 7 bases. V trimming: 0 bases; J trimming: 1 base; junction bases outside the gene matches: 4. Germline CDR1 SGHRS, CDR2 YFSETQ. CDR3 length equals 15 residues. Written as DNA, the CDR3 is TGCGCCAGCAGCTTGGCAGGGACTACTTCCTACGAGCAGTACTTC. This codes for CASSLAGTTSYEQYF.

This chain uses TRBV6-5 with TRBJ1-5; D possibly corresponds to TRBD1 (5 bases). V lost 4 bases, J lost 3 bases, and 13 bases lay in between. The CDR3 sequence is 15 residues long. Germline CDR1 is MNHEY and CDR2 is SVGAGI. Written as DNA, the CDR3 is TGTGCCAGCAGTTTCTCCAGACAGAACAATCAGCCCCAGCATTTT. This encodes CASSFSRQNNQPQHF.

In nucleotides, the CDR3 is TGCGCCAGCAGCCAAGAGACAGGGGACCATGGCTACACCTTC. This gives the protein CASSQETGDHGYTF. V gene TRBV4-3 combines with J gene TRBJ1-2; the match to TRBD1 covers 8 bases. Trimming cost V 0 bases and J 6 bases; bases outside gene matches: 3. This CDR3 contains 14 residues. Germline V gene lookup returns CDR1 LGHNA and CDR2 YSLEER.

The chain recombines TRBV7-2 with TRBJ2-2; 7 nucleotides agree with TRBD2. There are 17 residues in the CDR3. Germline CDR1 reads SGHTA; CDR2 reads FQGNSA. Trimming removed 7 bases from V and 1 base from J; junction bases left unmatched: 12. The CDR3: CASTDRRPSGNTGELFF. CDR3 DNA sequence: TGTGCCAGCACCGACCGGAGGCCTAGCGGGAACACCGGGGAGCTGTTTTTT.

V gene TRBV5-1 combines with J gene TRBJ1-2; maybe TRBD1 (5 bases). Trimming pared 0 bases from V and 8 bases from J, leaving 11 bases between. The CDR3 loop spans 13 amino acids. Germline assignment: CDR1 SGHRS and CDR2 YFSETQ. The CDR3 nucleotides read TGCGCCAGCAGCTTGGAGGGGTCGCGGGGCTACACCTTC. Protein product: CASSLEGSRGYTF.

This clone turned up a few times. The chain uses TRBV13 and TRBJ1-2; perhaps TRBD1 as D (6 bases). The germline gives CDR1 PRHDT, CDR2 FYEKMQ (reference sequence). Trimming took off 7 bases at V and 4 bases at J, with 22 bases between the two ends. The CDR3 contains 16 residues. The chain's CDR3 is CASIQQGTFFGYGYTF. The CDR3 DNA is TGTGCCAGCATCCAGCAGGGGACCTTCTTTGGCTATGGCTACACCTTC.

The chain combines TRBV30 with TRBJ2-7; the match to TRBD2 covers 8 bases. The V segment lost 4 bases and the J segment 3 bases; nucleotides outside the gene matches: 8. Germline assignment: CDR1 GTSNPN and CDR2 SVGIG (reference sequence). This CDR3 spans 14 amino acids. The DNA of the CDR3 is TGTGCCTGGACTAGCGGGTCCCAGTACTACGAGCAGTACTTC. Amino acid sequence: CAWTSGSQYYEQYF.

The chain combines TRBV5-6 with TRBJ1-2, with D possibly being TRBD1 (5 bases). Germline CDR1 and CDR2: SGHDT and YYEEEE. The V and J ends lost 0 bases and 6 bases respectively, with 12 bases between them. The CDR3 is made up of 14 amino acids. This CDR3 reads CASSLAGLRDGYTF. In nucleotides, the CDR3 is TGTGCCAGCAGCTTGGCAGGGCTTCGAGATGGCTACACCTTC.

The chain carries TRBV11-3 and TRBJ2-7; 7 bases are shared with TRBD1. Germline V gene sequence: CDR1 SGHNT, CDR2 YENEEA. The CDR3 runs 16 residues. Trimming at V came to 1 base and at J to 1 base, leaving 7 bases not matched to a gene. The CDR3 spells CASSLGGTEHSYEQYF. CDR3 bases: TGTGCCAGCAGCTTAGGAGGGACAGAGCATTCCTACGAGCAGTACTTC.